Below, 9 T cell receptor beta chains from the same sample are listed, as sequenced in a study of shared clonotypes between healthy human individuals. TCRdb keeps only in-frame clones here, not all; method: immunoSEQ multiplex PCR. The sample consists of 950,000 to 1,300,000 clones, about 70% of them appearing once. Specimen: memory CD4+ T cells sorted from blood. Sample subset: CD45RA-negative fraction. The source of these receptors is a man aged 18 to 30 in good health.

This clone has a single count. This chain connects TRBV11-2 to TRBJ2-7, with D possibly called TRBD1 or TRBD2 (5 bases each). V lost 2 bases to trimming and J lost 0 bases, with 17 bases between them. The CDR3 runs 17 residues. Germline CDR1 is SGHAT and CDR2 is FQNNGV. CDR3 amino acids: CASSLPLGTPSSYEQYF. The CDR3 nucleotides read TGTGCCAGCAGCTTACCCCTCGGGACCCCCAGCTCCTACGAGCAGTACTTC.

The rearrangement uses TRBV9 and TRBJ1-5; tentatively, D is TRBD1 (5 bases). This CDR3 has 14 amino acids. Germline V gives CDR1 SGDLS, CDR2 YYNGEE. The ends were cut back, 0 bases at V and 7 bases at J, with 11 bases in the middle. The CDR3 region has the DNA TGTGCCAGCAGCGTAGATCCCGGGGGGCAGCCCCAGCATTTT. This gives the protein CASSVDPGGQPQHF.

This clone was counted between two and nine times. This chain joins TRBV28 and TRBJ2-1; 7 bases line up with TRBD2. V was clipped by 6 bases and J by 8 bases; unmatched bases: 4. Germline lookup yields CDR1 MDHEN and CDR2 SYDVKM. The CDR3 length is 12 residues. The CDR3 DNA reads TGTGCCAGCAGACTCCGGGGGGATGAGCAGTTCTTC. It specifies CASRLRGDEQFF.

The gene calls are TRBV5-1 and TRBJ2-5; weak D call: TRBD2 (6 bases). V shed 3 bases and J shed 2 bases, with 11 bases lying between them. The CDR3 runs 14 residues. Germline CDR1 SGHRS, CDR2 YFSETQ. The CDR3 here is CASSSTAGQETQYF. The CDR3 bases are TGCGCCAGCAGCTCCACCGCGGGGCAAGAGACCCAGTACTTC.

V usage is TRBV7-8 and J usage is TRBJ1-1; D unresolved. The CDR3 spans 16 residues. Per the germline V gene, CDR1 is SGHVS and CDR2 is FQNEAQ. The V gene lost 6 bases and the J gene lost 1 base, with 18 bases spanning the gap. The CDR3 spells CASRYATGPENTEAFF. CDR3 bases: TGTGCCAGCAGGTACGCCACGGGTCCGGAGAACACTGAAGCTTTCTTT.

The chain carries TRBV6-4 and TRBJ1-6; 8 bases map to TRBD1. The germline V gene has CDR1 MRHNA and CDR2 SNTAGT. J was trimmed by 9 bases and V by 2 bases; bases with no gene match: 6. CDR3 length: 15 amino acids. The CDR3 region has the DNA TGTGCCAGCAGTGACCGCCCAGGGGGCCGTTCACCCCTCCACTTT. This sequence encodes CASSDRPGGRSPLHF.

This clone was found a few times. The chain has TRBV2 and TRBJ2-7; TRBD2 aligns across 9 bases. V was clipped by 4 bases and J by 5 bases; unmatched bases: 9. The length of the CDR3 is 15 residues. Germline V CDR1 and CDR2: SNHLY, FYNNEI. The CDR3 loop reads CASSVSSGKGNEQYF. CDR3 sequence (DNA): TGTGCCAGCAGTGTGTCTAGCGGGAAAGGTAACGAGCAGTACTTC.

At least ten counts were recorded for this clone. The genes are TRBV5-1 and TRBJ1-6; weak D call: TRBD1 (6 bases). This CDR3 comprises 14 residues. Germline CDR1 SGHRS, CDR2 YFSETQ. V lost 4 bases and J 6 bases, leaving 11 bases between the germline ends. The CDR3 is CASSTGTPNSPLHF. The CDR3, as DNA: TGCGCCAGCAGCACCGGGACACCTAATTCACCCCTCCACTTT.

The rearrangement links TRBV2 to TRBJ1-5; perhaps TRBD1 as D (5 bases). V lost 4 bases, J lost 4 bases, and 8 bases lay in between. Germline CDR1 and CDR2: SNHLY and FYNNEI. The CDR3 is made up of 13 amino acids. CDR3 region: CASSVAGNQPQHF. The CDR3 DNA sequence: TGTGCCAGCAGTGTCGCAGGGAATCAGCCCCAGCATTTT. The full variable domain, in which reference TRBV2 and TRBJ1-5 provide the parts outside the CDR3, is EPEVTQTPSHQVTQMGQEVILRCVPISNHLYFYWYRQILGQKVEFLVSFYNNEISEKSEIFDDQFSVERPDGSNFTLKIRSTKLEDSAMYFCASSVAGNQPQHFGDGTRLSIL.